This is a list of T cell receptor beta chains from one sample in a study of cytomegalovirus exposure and HLA in healthy donors. Repertoires were generated with immunoSEQ multiplex PCR, while TCRdb's copy carries only in-frame clones and drops some. Among under 200,000 clones listed, roughly 80% were seen once. Sequences were obtained from PBMCs. The receptors come from a man in his fifties or sixties in good health and CMV-seropositive. The CDR3 runs from the conserved cysteine through the conserved F or W. The D gene is left open where the match is weak. Expanded clones get a size class; other rows say once, few or many, or leave the size out.

len,v_gene,abundance,d_gene,j_gene,CDR3nt,CDR3aa
16,TRBV5-6,-,TRBD1,TRBJ2-7,TGTGCCAGCAGCTTGGGAGGAGGGACAGGGGCCTACGAGCAGTACTTC,CASSLGGGTGAYEQYF
13,TRBV6-5,-,-,TRBJ2-7,TGTGCCAGCAGTTACAGACAGACCTACGAGCAGTACTTC,CASSYRQTYEQYF
14,TRBV7-9,-,-,TRBJ2-1,TGTGCCAGCAGCGGCCGCGGTAGCGGTAATGAGCAGTTCTTC,CASSGRGSGNEQFF
14,TRBV27,-,-,TRBJ1-1,TGTGCCAGCAGTTTGGGTCAGGGTCTACCTGGAGCTTTCTTT,CASSLGQGLPGAFF
12,TRBV5-1,few,-,TRBJ2-5,TGCGCCAGCAGCTCTAATCAAGAGACCCAGTACTTC,CASSSNQETQYF
13,TRBV5-1,-,-,TRBJ2-5,TGCGCCAGCAGCTTGGTTCTAGCAGAGACCCAGTACTTC,CASSLVLAETQYF
14,TRBV4-3,-,TRBD1,TRBJ1-4,TGCGCCAGCAGCCCGGGGACAGGGGGTGAAAAACTGTTTTTT,CASSPGTGGEKLFF
16,TRBV11-2,-,-,TRBJ2-1,TGTGCCAGCAGCTTAGTTCTTTCCACTAGTTCGGATGAGCAGTTCTTC,CASSLVLSTSSDEQFF
13,TRBV6-4,few,-,TRBJ1-1,TGTGCCACCTCAAGGACGAGGGACACTGAAGCTTTCTTT,CATSRTRDTEAFF
16,TRBV11-2,once,-,TRBJ1-5,TGTGCCAGCAGCTTAGGAGCACCGGGGAGCAATCAGCCCCAGCATTTT,CASSLGAPGSNQPQHF
10,TRBV2,once,-,TRBJ2-7,TGTGCCAGCAGTGATAACGAGCAGTACTTC,CASSDNEQYF
15,TRBV10-3,few,TRBD2,TRBJ2-5,TGTGCCATCTCGAGCGGGACTAGCGGCCAAGAGACCCAGTACTTC,CAISSGTSGQETQYF
15,TRBV2,-,TRBD1,TRBJ2-5,TGTGCCAGCATCCTCGACAGGGTCCGCCAAGAGACCCAGTACTTC,CASILDRVRQETQYF
15,TRBV7-9,-,-,TRBJ2-3,TGTGCCAGCAGCTTAGCGGGGGCAAACACAGATACGCAGTATTTT,CASSLAGANTDTQYF
16,TRBV11-2,few,TRBD2,TRBJ2-5,TGTGCCAGCGGATCATCTAGCGGAGGCTACCAAGAGACCCAGTACTTC,CASGSSSGGYQETQYF
15,TRBV29-1,-,TRBD1,TRBJ1-2,TGCAGCGTTGATCGAGGACAGGGGGCCTCCTATGGCTACACCTTC,CSVDRGQGASYGYTF
13,TRBV2,few,TRBD2,TRBJ2-3,TGTGCCACTTCTAGCGGGGGGGAAGATACGCAGTATTTT,CATSSGGEDTQYF
15,TRBV2,-,TRBD1,TRBJ1-1,TGTGCCAGCAGTGGGCGACAGGGGATGAACACTGAAGCTTTCTTT,CASSGRQGMNTEAFF
15,TRBV7-9,-,TRBD1,TRBJ1-2,TGTGCCAGCAGCGGGGGGACAGGGGCTAGCTATGGCTACACCTTC,CASSGGTGASYGYTF
15,TRBV10-1,-,TRBD2,TRBJ2-3,TGCGCCAGCAGCGTCTGGCGGGGAGGGGAAGATACGCAGTATTTT,CASSVWRGGEDTQYF
15,TRBV25-1,once,TRBD2,TRBJ2-5,TGTGCCAGCAGTGAAAGGGCGGGAGCAAAAGAGACCCAGTACTTC,CASSERAGAKETQYF
14,TRBV7-9,-,TRBD2,TRBJ2-7,TGTGCCAGCAGTCCTAGCGGGGGGGCCGGGGAGCAGTACTTC,CASSPSGGAGEQYF
16,TRBV5-6,-,TRBD1,TRBJ2-3,TGTGCCAGCAGCTTACAGGGGGCAAGGGGCACAGATACGCAGTATTTT,CASSLQGARGTDTQYF
13,TRBV11-2,few,TRBD1,TRBJ2-1,TGTGCCAGCAGCATACAGGGGTACAATGAGCAGTTCTTC,CASSIQGYNEQFF
15,TRBV7-9,once,TRBD1,TRBJ1-1,TGTGCCAGCAGCTTAATCCCAGGGGGCTACACTGAAGCTTTCTTT,CASSLIPGGYTEAFF
13,TRBV7-2,few,-,TRBJ2-7,TGTGCCAGCAGCTTTAAGGGGGTCCACGAGCAGTACTTC,CASSFKGVHEQYF
11,TRBV19,-,-,TRBJ1-1,TGTGCCAGTAGTATATCCGTTGAAGCTTTCTTT,CASSISVEAFF
15,TRBV9,few,-,TRBJ1-1,TGTGCCAGCAGCGTAGGCCGGGCCCCGGGGACTGAAGCTTTCTTT,CASSVGRAPGTEAFF
13,TRBV10-3,-,TRBD1,TRBJ1-1,TGTGCCATCATGAGACAGGGGGGGACTGAAGCTTTCTTT,CAIMRQGGTEAFF
15,TRBV5-1,-,-,TRBJ1-4,TGCGCCAGCAGCTTGGCAGGGTATTATAATGAAAAACTGTTTTTT,CASSLAGYYNEKLFF
15,TRBV11-3,-,TRBD1,TRBJ1-1,TGTGCCAGCAGCTTAGGTCCGGACAGGGACACTGAAGCTTTCTTT,CASSLGPDRDTEAFF
12,TRBV7-2,-,-,TRBJ2-7,TGTGCCAGCAGCTCCTCAACTAGAACTCAGTACTTC,CASSSSTRTQYF
15,TRBV28,few,TRBD1,TRBJ2-2,TGTGCCAGCAGTTTAACAGGGGGCGCGGCCGGGGAGCTGTTTTTT,CASSLTGGAAGELFF
15,TRBV7-8,-,TRBD2,TRBJ2-7,TGTGCCAGCAGCGAGACAGCGGGGATTTCCTACGAGCAGTACTTC,CASSETAGISYEQYF
13,TRBV27,-,-,TRBJ2-5,TGTGCCAGCAGTTTCGGGTCGGAAGAGACCCAGTACTTC,CASSFGSEETQYF
18,TRBV4-2,few,TRBD2,TRBJ2-3,TGTGCCAGCAGCCAAGATGCGGGCGGGGGAAGTCGTACAGATACGCAGTATTTT,CASSQDAGGGSRTDTQYF
21,TRBV10-3,-,TRBD1,TRBJ1-1,TGTGCCATCAGTGATCCGAGTCGACAGGGGGCCAGACACTCAATGAACACTGAAGCTTTCTTT,CAISDPSRQGARHSMNTEAFF
12,TRBV7-2,-,-,TRBJ2-1,TGTGCCAGCAGCCGCCGGGAGAATGAGCAGTTCTTC,CASSRRENEQFF
17,TRBV7-2,-,TRBD1,TRBJ2-5,TGTGCCAGCAGCCCGTTACAGGGGGCGGTGGGACAAGAGACCCAGTACTTC,CASSPLQGAVGQETQYF
14,TRBV7-3,-,-,TRBJ1-1,TGTGCCAGCAGCCCACAGGGTTTAAACACTGAAGCTTTCTTT,CASSPQGLNTEAFF
14,TRBV7-3,-,TRBD2,TRBJ2-7,TGTGCCAGCAGCCCCGGGACTAGCAACTACGAGCAGTACTTC,CASSPGTSNYEQYF
16,TRBV19,-,TRBD1,TRBJ1-2,TGTGCCAGTAGTACACCCAAAGCGGCAGGGGGCGGTGGCTACACCTTC,CASSTPKAAGGGGYTF
16,TRBV11-2,-,-,TRBJ2-5,TGTGCCAGCACCCCTGACCGAGGGGGGGCCTGGGAGACCCAGTACTTC,CASTPDRGGAWETQYF
15,TRBV14,-,TRBD1,TRBJ2-7,TGTGCCAGCAGCCAGGGGGACAGGGGGTTCTACGAGCAGTACTTC,CASSQGDRGFYEQYF
14,TRBV7-6,-,-,TRBJ2-3,TGTGCCAGCAGCTTGTACGGGGGCACAGATACGCAGTATTTT,CASSLYGGTDTQYF